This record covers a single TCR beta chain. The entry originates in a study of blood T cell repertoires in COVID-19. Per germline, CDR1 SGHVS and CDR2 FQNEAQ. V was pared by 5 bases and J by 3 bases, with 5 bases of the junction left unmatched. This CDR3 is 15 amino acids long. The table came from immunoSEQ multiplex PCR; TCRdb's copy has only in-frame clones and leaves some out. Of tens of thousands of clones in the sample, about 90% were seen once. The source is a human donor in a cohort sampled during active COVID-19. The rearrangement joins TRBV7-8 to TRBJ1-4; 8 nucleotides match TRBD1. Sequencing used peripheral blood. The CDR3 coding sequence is TGTGCCAGCAGCAATAACAGGGGGTCTAATGAAAAACTGTTTTTT. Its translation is CASSNNRGSNEKLFF.